The 23 T cell receptor beta chains reported below all come from one sample, sequenced in a study of beta chain features in type 1 diabetes. Every bit of the isolated RNA underwent reverse transcription, so sequencing read expressed TCRB transcripts. The assay was immunoSEQ multiplex PCR, and TCRdb's table has in-frame clones only and misses some. This table holds 400,000 to 600,000 clones, around 28% found once. The sample comprised naive CD4+ T cells from blood. All receptors come from a man aged 18 to 35 in good health.

The chain recombines TRBV2 with TRBJ2-3; 9 bases are shared with TRBD1. The V gene end was trimmed by 7 bases and the J gene end by 3 bases; junction bases not matched to a gene: 5. The CDR3 loop spans 14 amino acids. Looked up from germline, CDR1 is SNHLY and CDR2 is FYNNEI. The CDR3 spells CASNRDRVTDTQYF. CDR3 DNA sequence: TGTGCCAGCAACCGGGACAGGGTTACAGATACGCAGTATTTT.

The V call is TRBV18, the J call TRBJ2-5, with 8 bases matching TRBD1. V gave up 3 bases and J gave up 1 base; unmatched junction bases: 4. The CDR3 loop spans 15 amino acids. Looked up from germline, CDR1 is KGHSH and CDR2 is LQKENI. The CDR3 spells CASSPDRAIQETQYF. The CDR3 DNA reads TGTGCCAGCTCACCGGACAGGGCTATCCAAGAGACCCAGTACTTC.

This clone was detected only a few times. Other DNA sequences in this sample translate to the same CDR3. This chain joins TRBV5-1 and TRBJ2-6, with D unresolved. Per the germline V gene, CDR1 is SGHRS and CDR2 is YFSETQ. The V and J ends lost 0 bases and 4 bases respectively, with 5 bases between them. This CDR3 has 14 amino acids. The CDR3 region is CASSLVAGANVLTF. CDR3 nucleotide sequence: TGCGCCAGCAGCTTGGTGGCGGGGGCCAACGTCCTGACTTTC.

The V call is TRBV28, the J call TRBJ2-7; D gene ambiguous. Germline V lookup: CDR1 MDHEN, CDR2 SYDVKM. V lost 6 bases and J lost 2, with 20 bases in between. The CDR3 sequence is 16 residues long. Written as DNA, the CDR3 is TGTGCCAGCAGCGCCCTAGAGGCCGGGTCTGCCTACGAGCAGTACTTC. Its translation is CASSALEAGSAYEQYF.

Only a few counts were recorded for this clone. The chain uses TRBV4-1 and TRBJ1-5, with D maybe TRBD1 (5 bases). V lost 1 base and J lost 5, with 15 bases in between. Germline V gene data show CDR1 as MGHRA and CDR2 as YSYEKL. The length of the CDR3 is 16 residues. CDR3 sequence reads: CASSQALGQGHQPQHF. Written as DNA, the CDR3 is TGCGCCAGCAGCCAAGCTCTTGGGCAGGGACATCAGCCCCAGCATTTT.

The chain has TRBV7-9 and TRBJ2-3; D unresolved. The CDR3 is 10 residues long. Trimming stripped 5 bases from V and 6 bases from J, with 3 bases between. CDR1 SEHNR and CDR2 FQNEAQ come from the germline V gene (reference sequence). CDR3 sequence: CASSPDTQYF. The CDR3 DNA follows: TGTGCCAGCAGCCCGGATACGCAGTATTTT.

V is TRBV2 and J is TRBJ2-1; D gene uncertain. V dropped 3 bases and J dropped 8 bases, with 17 bases sitting between them. CDR1 and CDR2 (germline): SNHLY, FYNNEI. This CDR3 region has 15 residues. Here the CDR3 DNA reads TGTGCCAGCAGTGATCTAACATACCCTAGGGATGAGCAGTTCTTC. Residues: CASSDLTYPRDEQFF.

The chain uses TRBV4-1 and TRBJ2-4; 12 bases map to TRBD2. The CDR3 totals 17 residues. Germline CDR1 and CDR2: MGHRA and YSYEKL. The V gene end was trimmed by 2 bases and the J gene end by 3 bases; junction bases not matched to a gene: 5. The CDR3 region is CASSQPTSGSFKNIQYF. Here the CDR3 DNA reads TGCGCCAGCAGCCAACCGACTAGCGGGAGTTTCAAAAACATTCAGTACTTC.

The chain combines TRBV9 with TRBJ2-5; TRBD2 matches at 14 bases. The CDR3 length is 17 residues. Germline V gives CDR1 SGDLS, CDR2 YYNGEE. Trimming cost V 3 bases and J 4 bases; bases outside gene matches: 8. The CDR3 DNA follows: TGTGCCAGCAGCGCGGGGACTAGCGGGAGTGTTTCAGAGACCCAGTACTTC. It translates to CASSAGTSGSVSETQYF.

This clone has just a few counts. The chain joins TRBV4-3 to TRBJ1-2; the D is unclear. Trimming cost V 6 bases and J 0 bases, with 8 bases left between them. Germline CDR1 and CDR2: LGHNA and YSLEER. CDR3 length: 13 residues. CDR3 in amino acids: CASSRTANYGYTF. The DNA of the CDR3 is TGCGCCAGCAGTCGAACAGCTAACTATGGCTACACCTTC.

This clone was counted a few times. The chain links TRBV29-1 to TRBJ1-1; D might be TRBD1 (5 bases). CDR3 length: 12 residues. Germline V gene sequence: CDR1 SQVTM, CDR2 ANQGSEA. Trimming took 3 bases from V and 6 from J, leaving 11 bases between them. The DNA for the CDR3 is TGCAGCGTTGAGCGGGGCATCTCTGAAGCTTTCTTT. Amino acid sequence: CSVERGISEAFF.

The rearrangement links TRBV5-1 to TRBJ2-6; D gene uncertain. Trimming stripped 7 bases from V and 0 bases from J, with 5 bases between. The CDR3 contains 13 residues. Per the germline V gene, CDR1 is SGHRS and CDR2 is YFSETQ. CDR3 protein: CASHISGANVLTF. In DNA form, the CDR3 reads TGCGCCAGCCATATCTCTGGGGCCAACGTCCTGACTTTC. Looking up the rest from reference TRBV5-1 and TRBJ2-6 gives the full variable domain: KAGVTQTPRYLIKTRGQQVTLSCSPISGHRSVSWYQQTPGQGLQFLFEYFSETQRNKGNFPGRFSGRQFSNSRSEMNVSTLELGDSALYLCASHISGANVLTFGAGSRLTVL.

This clone has just a few counts. The rearrangement joins TRBV2 to TRBJ1-1; possible D gene TRBD1, 5 bases. The CDR3 consists of 13 residues. The V and J ends lost 8 bases and 6 bases respectively, with 16 bases between them. CDR1 SNHLY and CDR2 FYNNEI come from the germline V gene. The CDR3 region is CASEEQGRAEAFF. The DNA for the CDR3 is TGTGCCAGCGAGGAGCAGGGAAGGGCTGAAGCTTTCTTT.

This chain uses TRBV9 with TRBJ1-5; TRBD1 matches at 9 bases. The CDR3 is 17 residues long. Germline V gives CDR1 SGDLS, CDR2 YYNGEE. V trimming: 3 bases; J trimming: 3 bases; junction bases outside the gene matches: 10. CDR3 amino acids: CASSDDAGTGFNQPQHF. CDR3 coding DNA: TGTGCCAGCAGCGATGACGCCGGGACAGGGTTCAATCAGCCCCAGCATTTT.

V is TRBV30 and J is TRBJ1-1, with 7 bases that match TRBD1. The germline CDR1 and CDR2 sequences are GTSNPN and SVGIG (reference sequence). J gave up 0 bases and V 0 bases, and 4 bases lay outside the gene matches. The CDR3 contains 15 residues. CDR3 sequence (DNA): TGTGCCTGGAGTGTATCCGGGACAGTGAACACTGAAGCTTTCTTT. Its protein product is CAWSVSGTVNTEAFF.

This clone was counted only a few times. This chain uses TRBV10-3 with TRBJ1-1; D is unclear. The germline V gene encodes CDR1 ENHRY and CDR2 SYGVKD. Deletions cut 0 bases from V and 2 bases from J, with 10 bases between. CDR3 length: 15 residues. CDR3 DNA sequence: TGTGCCATCAGTGAGTCGAGGCGGGGAAACACTGAAGCTTTCTTT. Protein sequence: CAISESRRGNTEAFF.

Worth noting for this clone: Other nucleotide sequences from this sample produce the same CDR3. This rearrangement joins TRBV29-1 to TRBJ2-3, with a weak D call TRBD2 (5 bases). This CDR3 comprises 12 residues. Per germline, CDR1 SQVTM and CDR2 ANQGSEA. Deletions cut 7 bases from V and 5 bases from J, with 13 bases between. The DNA for the CDR3 is TGCAGCGGAGGAGGCCAACGAGATACGCAGTATTTT. Its translation is CSGGGQRDTQYF.

This clone was counted between two and nine times. The V call is TRBV11-2, the J call TRBJ2-1, with D unclear. Germline V gene data show CDR1 as SGHAT and CDR2 as FQNNGV. With 4 bases removed from V and 0 bases from J, the gap between germline ends came to 7 bases. This CDR3 spans 14 amino acids. Here the CDR3 reads CASSSRSSYNEQFF. DNA of the CDR3: TGTGCCAGCAGCTCGCGGAGCTCCTACAATGAGCAGTTCTTC.

This chain connects TRBV30 to TRBJ2-3, with D possibly being TRBD2 (6 bases). The CDR3 is made up of 13 amino acids. Germline V gene lookup returns CDR1 GTSNPN and CDR2 SVGIG (reference sequence). Trimming cost V 1 base and J 7 bases, with 12 bases left between them. The CDR3 DNA is TGTGCCTGGAGTGGGGACTCTGGTTATACGCAGTATTTT. Its protein is CAWSGDSGYTQYF.

This clone was detected a few times. This chain links TRBV5-1 with TRBJ2-1, with TRBD2 matching over 13 bases. V trimming: 4 bases; J trimming: 8 bases; junction bases outside the gene matches: 6. This CDR3 comprises 15 residues. CDR1 is SGHRS and CDR2 is YFSETQ in the germline V gene. The CDR3 reads CASSRGLAGDYEQFF. The CDR3, as DNA: TGCGCCAGCAGCCGCGGACTAGCGGGAGACTATGAGCAGTTCTTC.

This clone turned up a few times. This sequence joins TRBV4-1 and TRBJ1-2; D remains ambiguous. CDR3 size: 15 residues. Germline V gene lookup returns CDR1 MGHRA and CDR2 YSYEKL. V lost 1 base and J 7 bases, leaving 16 bases between the germline ends. The CDR3 nucleotides are TGCGCCAGCAGCCAAGTGTGGGGTTTGGGCCTTGGCTACACCTTC. This codes for CASSQVWGLGLGYTF.

In DNA form, the CDR3 reads TGTGCCTGGAGGGTAGCGGGAAACACCGGGGAGCTGTTTTTT. Its protein product is CAWRVAGNTGELFF. This chain uses TRBV30 with TRBJ2-2; 8 bases are shared with TRBD2. The CDR3 covers 14 residues. Per the germline V gene, CDR1 is GTSNPN and CDR2 is SVGIG (reference sequence). The V and J ends lost 3 bases and 2 bases, in that order; junction bases with no gene match: 2.

The CDR3 DNA sequence: TGTGCCAGCACCCTCGGGGGGGCCAAAAACATTCAGTACTTC. It is translated as CASTLGGAKNIQYF. The chain couples TRBV7-2 to TRBJ2-4; 7 bases are a match to TRBD2. Germline V gene sequence: CDR1 SGHTA, CDR2 FQGNSA. This CDR3 is 14 amino acids long. V lost 7 bases, J lost 1 base, and 4 bases stayed unmatched.